This T cell receptor (beta chain) was captured by sequencing in a study of shared clonotypes between healthy human individuals. Measured with immunoSEQ multiplex PCR; TCRdb has only the in-frame clones, and not every one. The repertoire consists of about half a million clones, with 78% occurring once and the leading ten covering around 11%. The sequenced sample consisted of PBMCs. This sequence was found in a woman in her forties in good health. Some clones in this sample may be carry-over from other donors' samples.

The CDR3 loop is CASSQEGGSPTYEQYF. The CDR3 region has the DNA TGTGCCAGCAGCCAAGAAGGCGGGAGTCCCACCTACGAGCAGTACTTC. This chain links TRBV4-2 with TRBJ2-7; 7 bases align to TRBD2. Per the germline V gene, CDR1 is LGHNA and CDR2 is YNFKEQ. This CDR3 comprises 16 residues. V lost 0 bases, J lost 2 bases, and 7 bases stayed unmatched.